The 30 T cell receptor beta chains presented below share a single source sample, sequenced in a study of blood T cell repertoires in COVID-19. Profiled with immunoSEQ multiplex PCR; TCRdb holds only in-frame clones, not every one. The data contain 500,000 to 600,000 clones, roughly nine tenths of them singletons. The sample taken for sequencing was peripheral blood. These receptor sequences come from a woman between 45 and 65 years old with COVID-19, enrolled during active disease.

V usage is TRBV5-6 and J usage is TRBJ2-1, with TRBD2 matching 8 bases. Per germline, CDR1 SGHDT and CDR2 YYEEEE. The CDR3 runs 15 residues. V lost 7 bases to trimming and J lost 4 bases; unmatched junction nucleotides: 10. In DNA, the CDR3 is TGTGCCAGCTGGAGACCGGGACTAGGGTACAATGAGCAGTTCTTC. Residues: CASWRPGLGYNEQFF.

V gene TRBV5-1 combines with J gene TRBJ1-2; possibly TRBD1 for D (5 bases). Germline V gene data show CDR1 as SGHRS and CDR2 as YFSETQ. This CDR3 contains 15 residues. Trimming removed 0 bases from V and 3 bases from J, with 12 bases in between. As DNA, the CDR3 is TGCGCCAGCAGCTTGGGGGTAAGGGGCCACTATGGCTACACCTTC. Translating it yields CASSLGVRGHYGYTF.

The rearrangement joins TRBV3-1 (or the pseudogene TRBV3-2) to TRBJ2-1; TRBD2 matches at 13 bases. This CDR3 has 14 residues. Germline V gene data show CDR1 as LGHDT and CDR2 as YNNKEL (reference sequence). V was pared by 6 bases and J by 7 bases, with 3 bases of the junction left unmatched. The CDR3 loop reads CASRGTSGENEQFF. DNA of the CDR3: TGTGCCAGCAGGGGGACTAGCGGGGAGAATGAGCAGTTCTTC.

The DNA for the CDR3 is TGTGCCAGCAGCTTAAATGGTTCGACTAGCGGGGGGTTGTACAATGAGCAGTTCTTC. Translation gives CASSLNGSTSGGLYNEQFF. The V call is TRBV7-3, the J call TRBJ2-1; 13 bases line up with TRBD2. With V trimmed by 1 base and J by 4 bases, 10 bases remained unmatched. Germline CDR1 SGHTA, CDR2 FQGTGA. The CDR3 runs to 19 residues. Using reference TRBV7-3 and TRBJ2-1 for the parts outside the CDR3, the full variable domain is GAGVSQTPSNKVTEKGKYVELRCDPISGHTALYWYRQSLGQGPEFLIYFQGTGAADDSGLPNDRFFAVRPEGSVSTLKIQRTERGDSAVYLCASSLNGSTSGGLYNEQFFGPGTRLTVL.

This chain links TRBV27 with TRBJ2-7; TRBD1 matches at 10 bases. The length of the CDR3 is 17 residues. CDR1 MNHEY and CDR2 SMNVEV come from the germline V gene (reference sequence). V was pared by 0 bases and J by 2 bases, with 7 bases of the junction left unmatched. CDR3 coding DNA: TGTGCCAGCAGTTTATCGCCGGGACAGGGGCCACCCTACGAGCAGTACTTC. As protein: CASSLSPGQGPPYEQYF.

The CDR3, as DNA: TGTGCCAGCAGTGAAGAATGGTTACTAGCTGGGGATACCCAAGAGACCCAGTACTTC. It is translated as CASSEEWLLAGDTQETQYF. This chain connects TRBV6-1 to TRBJ2-5; tentatively, D is TRBD2 (6 bases). With 1 base removed from V and 1 base from J, the gap between germline ends came to 22 bases. The length of the CDR3 is 19 residues. Germline V CDR1 and CDR2: MNHNS, SASEGT.

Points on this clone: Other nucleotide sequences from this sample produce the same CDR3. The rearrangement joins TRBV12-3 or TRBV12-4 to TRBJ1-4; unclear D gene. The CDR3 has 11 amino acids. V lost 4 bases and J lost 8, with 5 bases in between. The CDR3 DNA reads TGTGCCAGCAGTTCGGGGGAAAAACTGTTTTTT. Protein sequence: CASSSGEKLFF.

CDR3 in amino acids: CASRETRANTGELFF. The CDR3 DNA sequence: TGTGCCAGCAGGGAGACTAGGGCGAACACCGGGGAGCTGTTTTTT. The chain has TRBV2 and TRBJ2-2; TRBD2 might be the D (6 bases). Between the trimmed V and J ends, which lost 6 bases and 0 bases, there was a span of 11 bases. CDR1 is SNHLY, CDR2 FYNNEI, per germline. The length of the CDR3 is 15 residues.

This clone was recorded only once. The CDR3 region is CASSRREGVGQPQHF. The CDR3 DNA follows: TGCGCCAGCAGCCGGAGGGAAGGGGTGGGTCAGCCCCAGCATTTT. The chain links TRBV4-1 to TRBJ1-5; a weak D match, TRBD1 (5 bases). Germline V lookup: CDR1 MGHRA, CDR2 YSYEKL. The CDR3 length is 15 residues. Deletions cut 4 bases from V and 6 bases from J, with 16 bases between.

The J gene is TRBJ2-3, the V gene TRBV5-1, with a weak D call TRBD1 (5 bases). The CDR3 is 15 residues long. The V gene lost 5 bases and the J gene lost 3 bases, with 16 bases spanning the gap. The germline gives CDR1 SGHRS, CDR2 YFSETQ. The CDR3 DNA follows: TGCGCCAGCAGAGGGGTCGACGGAAGGACAGATACGCAGTATTTT. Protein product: CASRGVDGRTDTQYF. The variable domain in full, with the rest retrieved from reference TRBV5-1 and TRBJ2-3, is KAGVTQTPRYLIKTRGQQVTLSCSPISGHRSVSWYQQTPGQGLQFLFEYFSETQRNKGNFPGRFSGRQFSNSRSEMNVSTLELGDSALYLCASRGVDGRTDTQYFGPGTRLTVL.

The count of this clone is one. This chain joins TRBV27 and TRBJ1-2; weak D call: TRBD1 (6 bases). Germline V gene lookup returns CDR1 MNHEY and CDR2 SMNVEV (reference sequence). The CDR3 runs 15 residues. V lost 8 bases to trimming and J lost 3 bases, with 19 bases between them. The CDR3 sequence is CASGTIRGGDYGYTF. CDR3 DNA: TGTGCCAGCGGAACGATTAGGGGGGGAGACTATGGCTACACCTTC.

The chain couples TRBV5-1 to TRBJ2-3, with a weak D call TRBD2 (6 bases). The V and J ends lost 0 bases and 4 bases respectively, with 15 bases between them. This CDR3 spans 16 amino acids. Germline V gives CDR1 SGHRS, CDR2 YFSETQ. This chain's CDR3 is CASSLVVGGGADTQYF. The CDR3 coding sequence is TGCGCCAGCAGCTTGGTAGTTGGGGGAGGAGCAGATACGCAGTATTTT.

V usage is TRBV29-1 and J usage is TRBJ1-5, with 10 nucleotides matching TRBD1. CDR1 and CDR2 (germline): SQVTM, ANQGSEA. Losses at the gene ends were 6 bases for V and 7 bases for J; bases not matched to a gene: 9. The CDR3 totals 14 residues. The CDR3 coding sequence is TGCAGCGTGGGGACAGGGGCCCAGGGCCAGCCCCAGCATTTT. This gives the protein CSVGTGAQGQPQHF.

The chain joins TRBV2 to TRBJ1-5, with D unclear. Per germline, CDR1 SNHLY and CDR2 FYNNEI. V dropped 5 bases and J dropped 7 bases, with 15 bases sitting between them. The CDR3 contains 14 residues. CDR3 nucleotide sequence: TGTGCCAGCAGTCTGGAGAGGGTGGGACAGCCCCAGCATTTT. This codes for CASSLERVGQPQHF.

CDR3 residues: CASSPPTGGSPEQYF. CDR3 bases: TGTGCCAGCTCACCACCGACAGGGGGTTCACCCGAGCAGTACTTC. This rearrangement joins TRBV18 to TRBJ2-7; 9 bases match TRBD1. V trimming: 0 bases; J trimming: 6 bases; junction bases outside the gene matches: 6. Germline V lookup: CDR1 KGHSH, CDR2 LQKENI. This CDR3 is built from 15 residues.

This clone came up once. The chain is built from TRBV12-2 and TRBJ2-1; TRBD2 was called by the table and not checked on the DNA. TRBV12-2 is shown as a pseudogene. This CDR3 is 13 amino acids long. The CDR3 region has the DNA TGTGTACTTGAGGATCACTACTACAATGAGCAGTTCTTC. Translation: CVLEDHYYNEQFF.

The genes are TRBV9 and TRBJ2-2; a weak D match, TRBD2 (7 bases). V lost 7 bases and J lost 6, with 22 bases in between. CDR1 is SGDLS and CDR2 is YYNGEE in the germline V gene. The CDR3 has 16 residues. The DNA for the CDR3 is TGTGCCAGCCATGGGACGGGGGGCTTTCCCCCCGGGGAGCTGTTTTTT. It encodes CASHGTGGFPPGELFF.

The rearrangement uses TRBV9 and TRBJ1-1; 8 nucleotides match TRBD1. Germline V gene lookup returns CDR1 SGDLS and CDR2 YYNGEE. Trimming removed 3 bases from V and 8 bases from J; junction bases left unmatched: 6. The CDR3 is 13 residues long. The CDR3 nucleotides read TGTGCCAGCAGCGACGAGCCAGGGGGCGAAGCTTTCTTT. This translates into CASSDEPGGEAFF.

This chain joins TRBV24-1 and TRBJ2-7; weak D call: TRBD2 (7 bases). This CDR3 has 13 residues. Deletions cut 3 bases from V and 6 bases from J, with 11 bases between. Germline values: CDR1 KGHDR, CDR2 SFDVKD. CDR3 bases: TGTGCCACCAGTGATGAGGGGGGGCGCGAGCAGTACTTC. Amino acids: CATSDEGGREQYF.

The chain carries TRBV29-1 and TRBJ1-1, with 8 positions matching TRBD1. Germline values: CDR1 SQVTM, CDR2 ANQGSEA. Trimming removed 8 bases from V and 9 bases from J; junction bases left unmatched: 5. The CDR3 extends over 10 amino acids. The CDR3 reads CSTRQGKAFF. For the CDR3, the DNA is TGCAGCACGAGACAGGGGAAAGCTTTCTTT.

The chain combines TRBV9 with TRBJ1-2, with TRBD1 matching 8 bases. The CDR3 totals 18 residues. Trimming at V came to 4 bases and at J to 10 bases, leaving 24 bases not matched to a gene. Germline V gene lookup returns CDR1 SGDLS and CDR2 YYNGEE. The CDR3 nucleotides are TGTGCCAGCAGCCCAAAACCTACCGGATCCGGGACAGGTGGACTCTACACCTTC. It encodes CASSPKPTGSGTGGLYTF.

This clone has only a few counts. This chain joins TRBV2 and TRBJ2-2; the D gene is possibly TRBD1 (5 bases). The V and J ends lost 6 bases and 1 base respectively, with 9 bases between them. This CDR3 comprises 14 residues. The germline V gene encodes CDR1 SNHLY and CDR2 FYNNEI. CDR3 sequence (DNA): TGTGCCAGCAGACTGACAGTGAACACCGGGGAGCTGTTTTTT. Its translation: CASRLTVNTGELFF.

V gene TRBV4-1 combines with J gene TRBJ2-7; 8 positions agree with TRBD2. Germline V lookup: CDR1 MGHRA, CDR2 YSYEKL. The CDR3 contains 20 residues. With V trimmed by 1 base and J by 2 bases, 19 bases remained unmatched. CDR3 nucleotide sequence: TGCGCCAGCAGCCAAGCGGGGGCTAGCGGGTTTCTCGCTAATCCCTACGAGCAGTACTTC. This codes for CASSQAGASGFLANPYEQYF.

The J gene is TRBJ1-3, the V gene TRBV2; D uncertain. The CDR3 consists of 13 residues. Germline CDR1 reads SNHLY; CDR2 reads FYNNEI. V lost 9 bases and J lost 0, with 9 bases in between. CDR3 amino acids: CASVRYSGNTIYF. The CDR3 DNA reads TGTGCCAGTGTGAGGTACTCTGGAAACACCATATATTTT.

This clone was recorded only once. CDR3 DNA sequence: TGTGCCAGCAGCCCGGTGTCTAGGAGCATTCAGTACTTC. Protein product: CASSPVSRSIQYF. The rearrangement joins TRBV2 to TRBJ2-4; D unresolved. The CDR3 has 13 residues. The V gene's germline CDR1 is SNHLY and CDR2 FYNNEI. The V gene lost 6 bases and the J gene lost 9 bases, with 15 bases spanning the gap.

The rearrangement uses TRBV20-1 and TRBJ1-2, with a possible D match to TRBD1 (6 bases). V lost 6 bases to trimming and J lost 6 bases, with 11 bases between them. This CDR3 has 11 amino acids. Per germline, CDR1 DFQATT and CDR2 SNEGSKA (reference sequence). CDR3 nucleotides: TGCAGTGCGGGTCACAGGGATGGCTACACCTTC. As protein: CSAGHRDGYTF.

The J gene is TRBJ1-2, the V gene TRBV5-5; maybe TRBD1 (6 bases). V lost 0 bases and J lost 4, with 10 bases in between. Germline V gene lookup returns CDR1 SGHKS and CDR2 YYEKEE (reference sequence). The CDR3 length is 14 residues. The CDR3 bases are TGTGCCAGCAGCTTGGGGGGGACAAGCTATGGCTACACCTTC. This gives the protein CASSLGGTSYGYTF.

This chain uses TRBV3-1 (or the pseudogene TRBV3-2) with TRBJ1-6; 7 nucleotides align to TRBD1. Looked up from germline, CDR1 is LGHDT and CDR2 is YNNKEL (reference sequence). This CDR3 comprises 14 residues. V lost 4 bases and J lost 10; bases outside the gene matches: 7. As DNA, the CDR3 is TGTGCCAGCAGCCTCCAGGGGGTCGGGTCACCCCTCCACTTT. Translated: CASSLQGVGSPLHF.

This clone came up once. Here the CDR3 reads CASSFPQGGGYTF. The CDR3 nucleotides are TGTGCCAGCAGCTTCCCTCAGGGTGGCGGCTACACCTTC. The J gene is TRBJ1-2, the V gene TRBV7-9; tentative D call: TRBD1 (5 bases). The V and J ends lost 3 bases and 8 bases respectively, with 13 bases between them. Germline V gene lookup returns CDR1 SEHNR and CDR2 FQNEAQ (reference sequence). The CDR3 has 13 residues. Together with reference TRBV7-9 and TRBJ1-2, the CDR3 gives the full variable domain: DTGVSQNPRHKITKRGQNVTFRCDPISEHNRLYWYRQTLGQGPEFLTYFQNEAQLEKSRLLSDRFSAERPKGSFSTLEIQRTEQGDSAMYLCASSFPQGGGYTFGSGTRLTVV.

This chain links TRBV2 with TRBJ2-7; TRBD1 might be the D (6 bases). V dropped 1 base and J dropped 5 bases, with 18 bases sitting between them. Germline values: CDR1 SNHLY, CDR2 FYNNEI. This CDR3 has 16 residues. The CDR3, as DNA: TGTGCCAGCAGTGAAGAGTTGACAGGTAGGAAGGACGAGCAGTACTTC. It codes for CASSEELTGRKDEQYF.